These T cell receptor beta chains were read from a single sample in a study of T cells after yellow fever vaccination. TCRdb redid the calling of the 5' RACE reads with MiXCR, one entry per CDR3 protein. The data contain approximately 600,000 distinct CDR3 sequences, about 12% of them singletons. Sequences were derived from PBMCs, sampled on the day of the yellow fever booster vaccination. Receptors originate from a man aged 25 to 40 who received the YFV17D yellow fever vaccine. Both conserved end residues are part of each CDR3. D genes are given only for firm matches. For some rows the clone size is stated as once, few or many, or as a class when expanded; others skip it.

D gene: -
V gene: TRBV12-3/TRBV12-4
clone size: -
J gene: TRBJ2-1
CDR3 protein: CASSNYGSSYNEQFF
CDR3 DNA: TGTGCCAGCAGCAATTACGGGAGTTCCTACAATGAGCAGTTCTTC

D gene: -
V gene: TRBV12-3/TRBV12-4
clone size: many
J gene: TRBJ2-5
CDR3 protein: CASSFRLGETQYF
CDR3 DNA: TGTGCCAGCAGTTTTAGGTTGGGGGAGACCCAGTACTTC

D gene: TRBD2
V gene: TRBV6-1
clone size: -
J gene: TRBJ2-2
CDR3 protein: CASKGTSLGELFF
CDR3 DNA: TGTGCCAGCAAGGGGACTAGCCTCGGGGAGCTGTTTTTT

D gene: -
V gene: TRBV11-2
clone size: few
J gene: TRBJ2-3
CDR3 protein: CASSRDRLTDTQYF
CDR3 DNA: TGTGCCAGCAGCCGAGACCGACTCACAGATACGCAGTATTTT

D gene: TRBD2
V gene: TRBV4-3
clone size: -
J gene: TRBJ2-7
CDR3 protein: CASSQEGGSSGFYEQYF
CDR3 DNA: TGCGCCAGCAGCCAAGAAGGAGGTTCTAGCGGGTTCTACGAGCAGTACTTC

D gene: -
V gene: TRBV20-1
clone size: few
J gene: TRBJ1-1
CDR3 protein: CSASRLGGNTEAFF
CDR3 DNA: TGCAGTGCTAGTCGTCTGGGGGGGAACACTGAAGCTTTCTTT

D gene: -
V gene: TRBV20-1
clone size: many
J gene: TRBJ1-1
CDR3 protein: CSARMTRTANTEAFF
CDR3 DNA: TGCAGTGCTAGGATGACTCGGACAGCGAACACTGAAGCTTTCTTT

D gene: -
V gene: TRBV7-2
clone size: -
J gene: TRBJ2-7
CDR3 protein: CASSSRDEQYF
CDR3 DNA: TGTGCCAGCAGCTCCCGGGACGAGCAGTACTTC

D gene: -
V gene: TRBV6-1
clone size: -
J gene: TRBJ1-6
CDR3 protein: CAGGTAFNSPLHF
CDR3 DNA: TGTGCCGGCGGGACGGCCTTCAATTCACCCCTCCACTTT

D gene: -
V gene: TRBV6-1
clone size: -
J gene: TRBJ1-5
CDR3 protein: CASSRSTGTDQPQHF
CDR3 DNA: TGTGCCAGCAGTCGATCGACCGGGACGGATCAGCCCCAGCATTTT

D gene: -
V gene: TRBV3-1
clone size: -
J gene: TRBJ1-3
CDR3 protein: CASSPTRGRAGNTIYF
CDR3 DNA: TGTGCCAGCAGCCCAACCCGAGGGAGGGCTGGAAACACCATATATTTT

D gene: TRBD1
V gene: TRBV7-2
clone size: few
J gene: TRBJ1-2
CDR3 protein: CASSAQGSGGYGYTF
CDR3 DNA: TGTGCCAGCAGCGCTCAAGGGTCAGGGGGCTATGGCTACACCTTC

D gene: TRBD2
V gene: TRBV28
clone size: -
J gene: TRBJ2-3
CDR3 protein: CASSPLGLAGLGTDTQYF
CDR3 DNA: TGTGCCAGCAGTCCCCTGGGACTAGCGGGGCTCGGCACAGATACGCAGTATTTT

D gene: -
V gene: TRBV6-5
clone size: many
J gene: TRBJ2-7
CDR3 protein: CASSYFAGLHYEQYF
CDR3 DNA: TGTGCCAGCAGTTACTTCGCGGGACTCCACTACGAGCAGTACTTC

D gene: -
V gene: TRBV4-3
clone size: few
J gene: TRBJ2-3
CDR3 protein: CASSTRLPISTDTQYF
CDR3 DNA: TGCGCCAGCAGCACCAGACTACCGATCAGCACAGATACGCAGTATTTT

D gene: -
V gene: TRBV20-1
clone size: few
J gene: TRBJ2-1
CDR3 protein: CSARDRTDSESSYNEQFF
CDR3 DNA: TGCAGTGCTAGAGATCGAACGGACTCGGAAAGCTCCTACAATGAGCAGTTCTTC

D gene: -
V gene: TRBV5-4
clone size: -
J gene: TRBJ1-4
CDR3 protein: CASSTGANEKLFF
CDR3 DNA: TGTGCCAGCAGCACCGGAGCTAATGAAAAACTGTTTTTT

D gene: -
V gene: TRBV12-3/TRBV12-4
clone size: -
J gene: TRBJ1-2
CDR3 protein: CASSSFRANYGYTF
CDR3 DNA: TGTGCCAGCAGTTCATTTCGGGCTAACTATGGCTACACCTTC

D gene: -
V gene: TRBV3-1
clone size: -
J gene: TRBJ1-3
CDR3 protein: CASSQDPTGLLRTIYF
CDR3 DNA: TGTGCCAGCAGCCAAGATCCCACGGGTCTGCTAAGGACCATATATTTT

D gene: -
V gene: TRBV5-1
clone size: -
J gene: TRBJ2-3
CDR3 protein: CASSPLQRLTLDTQYF
CDR3 DNA: TGCGCCAGCAGCCCCCTGCAGCGGCTAACCTTAGATACGCAGTATTTT

D gene: -
V gene: TRBV15
clone size: few
J gene: TRBJ1-1
CDR3 protein: CATQANPPLMNTEAFF
CDR3 DNA: TGTGCCACCCAAGCCAACCCCCCACTGATGAACACTGAAGCTTTCTTT

D gene: TRBD1
V gene: TRBV5-1
clone size: -
J gene: TRBJ1-2
CDR3 protein: CASSLAGRGDYGYTF
CDR3 DNA: TGCGCCAGCAGCTTGGCTGGCAGGGGGGACTATGGCTACACCTTC

D gene: TRBD2
V gene: TRBV6-5
clone size: few
J gene: TRBJ2-7
CDR3 protein: CASSFGTSGTHEQYF
CDR3 DNA: TGTGCCAGCAGTTTCGGGACTAGCGGGACCCACGAGCAGTACTTC

D gene: -
V gene: TRBV5-1
clone size: few
J gene: TRBJ2-7
CDR3 protein: CASSSLASSSYEQYF
CDR3 DNA: TGCGCCAGCAGCTCCCTAGCGAGTTCCTCCTACGAGCAGTACTTC

D gene: -
V gene: TRBV10-3
clone size: many
J gene: TRBJ2-7
CDR3 protein: CATAQAGNEQYF
CDR3 DNA: TGTGCCACCGCCCAGGCGGGAAACGAGCAGTACTTC

D gene: -
V gene: TRBV10-1
clone size: -
J gene: TRBJ2-7
CDR3 protein: CASSEEEAYEQYF
CDR3 DNA: TGCGCCAGCAGCGAAGAGGAAGCCTACGAGCAGTACTTC

D gene: -
V gene: TRBV7-2
clone size: -
J gene: TRBJ2-1
CDR3 protein: CASSLQLYNEQFF
CDR3 DNA: TGTGCCAGCAGCTTACAGTTATACAATGAGCAGTTCTTC

D gene: TRBD2
V gene: TRBV6-2/TRBV6-3
clone size: -
J gene: TRBJ2-1
CDR3 protein: CASSILAGGYNEQFF
CDR3 DNA: TGTGCCAGCAGCATCCTAGCGGGAGGCTACAATGAGCAGTTCTTC

D gene: TRBD1
V gene: TRBV7-2
clone size: -
J gene: TRBJ1-5
CDR3 protein: CASSHRGDSNQPQHF
CDR3 DNA: TGTGCCAGCAGCCACAGGGGAGATAGCAATCAGCCCCAGCATTTT

D gene: -
V gene: TRBV15
clone size: -
J gene: TRBJ2-5
CDR3 protein: CATSRARWWTQYF
CDR3 DNA: TGTGCCACCAGCAGAGCCCGTTGGTGGACCCAGTACTTC

D gene: -
V gene: TRBV20-1
clone size: -
J gene: TRBJ2-3
CDR3 protein: CSGIRDLSTDTQYF
CDR3 DNA: TGCAGCGGGATCCGGGACCTAAGCACAGATACGCAGTATTTT

D gene: -
V gene: TRBV7-6
clone size: few
J gene: TRBJ2-1
CDR3 protein: CASSSAGLGGGEQFF
CDR3 DNA: TGTGCCAGCAGCAGCGCGGGACTCGGGGGAGGTGAGCAGTTCTTC

D gene: -
V gene: TRBV10-3
clone size: many
J gene: TRBJ2-7
CDR3 protein: CAISEGGYEQYF
CDR3 DNA: TGTGCCATCAGCGAGGGCGGTTACGAGCAGTACTTC

D gene: -
V gene: TRBV4-2
clone size: -
J gene: TRBJ2-7
CDR3 protein: CASSQEGSGATYEQYF
CDR3 DNA: TGTGCCAGCAGCCAAGAGGGGAGCGGCGCCACCTACGAGCAGTACTTC

D gene: -
V gene: TRBV5-1
clone size: few
J gene: TRBJ2-1
CDR3 protein: CASSLEDGFAFF
CDR3 DNA: TGCGCCAGCAGCTTGGAAGATGGTTTTGCGTTCTTC

D gene: -
V gene: TRBV20-1
clone size: -
J gene: TRBJ1-5
CDR3 protein: CSAREGARGQPQHF
CDR3 DNA: TGCAGTGCTAGGGAAGGGGCGCGGGGTCAGCCCCAGCATTTT

D gene: TRBD2
V gene: TRBV7-2
clone size: -
J gene: TRBJ2-3
CDR3 protein: CASSFMTSGTDTQYF
CDR3 DNA: TGTGCCAGCAGCTTCATGACTAGCGGGACTGATACGCAGTATTTT

D gene: -
V gene: TRBV6-2/TRBV6-3
clone size: few
J gene: TRBJ2-1
CDR3 protein: CASNPGRGLYNEQFF
CDR3 DNA: TGTGCCAGCAATCCTGGCAGGGGTCTCTACAATGAGCAGTTCTTC

D gene: -
V gene: TRBV7-9
clone size: many
J gene: TRBJ2-1
CDR3 protein: CASSHSPNEQFF
CDR3 DNA: TGTGCCAGCAGCCATAGCCCCAATGAGCAGTTCTTC

D gene: -
V gene: TRBV6-1
clone size: few
J gene: TRBJ1-3
CDR3 protein: CASSLNREVRPNTIYF
CDR3 DNA: TGTGCCAGCAGTCTAAACAGGGAAGTTCGGCCAAACACCATATATTTT

D gene: TRBD2
V gene: TRBV27
clone size: -
J gene: TRBJ2-3
CDR3 protein: CASSLSILLAGEIDTQYF
CDR3 DNA: TGTGCCAGCAGTTTATCTATTCTCCTAGCGGGGGAGATAGATACGCAGTATTTT

D gene: -
V gene: TRBV5-1
clone size: few
J gene: TRBJ2-3
CDR3 protein: CASSLGISERTDTQYF
CDR3 DNA: TGCGCCAGCAGCTTGGGGATTAGCGAACGCACAGATACGCAGTATTTT

D gene: -
V gene: TRBV4-3
clone size: -
J gene: TRBJ2-7
CDR3 protein: CASSQGTWGPYEQYF
CDR3 DNA: TGCGCCAGCAGCCAAGGGACGTGGGGGCCCTACGAGCAGTACTTC

D gene: -
V gene: TRBV27
clone size: few
J gene: TRBJ1-4
CDR3 protein: CASSLSRGGATNEKLFF
CDR3 DNA: TGTGCCAGCAGTTTGTCCCGGGGCGGGGCAACTAATGAAAAACTGTTTTTT

D gene: TRBD2
V gene: TRBV7-3
clone size: -
J gene: TRBJ2-5
CDR3 protein: CASSPQAGAKTQYF
CDR3 DNA: TGTGCCAGCAGCCCCCAAGCGGGAGCTAAGACCCAGTACTTC

D gene: -
V gene: TRBV18
clone size: -
J gene: TRBJ2-7
CDR3 protein: CASSPGLSRSGQYF
CDR3 DNA: TGTGCCAGCTCACCCGGCCTTTCGAGAAGTGGGCAGTACTTC

D gene: -
V gene: TRBV2
clone size: few
J gene: TRBJ2-5
CDR3 protein: CASSGLRTQYF
CDR3 DNA: TGTGCCAGCAGTGGACTTCGGACCCAGTACTTC

D gene: -
V gene: TRBV30
clone size: -
J gene: TRBJ1-1
CDR3 protein: CACPGTQNTEAFF
CDR3 DNA: TGTGCCTGTCCGGGTACCCAGAACACTGAAGCTTTCTTT

D gene: -
V gene: TRBV7-9
clone size: -
J gene: TRBJ2-7
CDR3 protein: CASSSPGRIYEQYF
CDR3 DNA: TGTGCCAGCAGCTCACCTGGGAGAATCTACGAGCAGTACTTC

D gene: -
V gene: TRBV9
clone size: -
J gene: TRBJ1-1
CDR3 protein: CASSVVAQTEAFF
CDR3 DNA: TGTGCCAGCAGCGTAGTGGCGCAGACTGAAGCTTTCTTT

D gene: -
V gene: TRBV30
clone size: few
J gene: TRBJ2-6
CDR3 protein: CAWTLDRISSGANVLTF
CDR3 DNA: TGTGCCTGGACTCTGGACAGAATTAGCTCTGGGGCCAACGTCCTGACTTTC

D gene: -
V gene: TRBV12-3/TRBV12-4
clone size: -
J gene: TRBJ1-1
CDR3 protein: CASSSGWVMDTEAFF
CDR3 DNA: TGTGCCAGCAGCTCAGGGTGGGTGATGGACACTGAAGCTTTCTTT

D gene: TRBD2
V gene: TRBV28
clone size: -
J gene: TRBJ2-2
CDR3 protein: CASKGPDLAGGTRGTGELFF
CDR3 DNA: TGTGCCAGCAAGGGGCCGGATCTAGCGGGTGGGACCCGAGGGACCGGGGAGCTGTTTTTT

D gene: TRBD1
V gene: TRBV27
clone size: -
J gene: TRBJ2-7
CDR3 protein: CASSLYADGGTGYEQYF
CDR3 DNA: TGTGCCAGCAGTTTATATGCGGATGGGGGGACAGGTTACGAGCAGTACTTC

D gene: -
V gene: TRBV20-1
clone size: -
J gene: TRBJ2-5
CDR3 protein: CCASVRGRSVQETQYF
CDR3 DNA: TGCTGTGCTAGCGTGCGAGGGCGAAGCGTTCAAGAGACCCAGTACTTC

D gene: TRBD2
V gene: TRBV20-1
clone size: few
J gene: TRBJ2-1
CDR3 protein: CSADPRAGSSYNEQFF
CDR3 DNA: TGCAGTGCTGACCCCCGAGCGGGGAGCTCTTACAATGAGCAGTTCTTC